This T cell receptor (beta chain) was recovered during a study of beta chain features in type 1 diabetes. Findings and caveats of the study: Researchers report that Type 1 diabetes patients had moderately but significantly shorter TCRB CDR3s across all four CD4+ subsets.

Expressed TCRB transcripts were sequenced, since all the RNA that had been isolated was reverse transcribed. Clones were sequenced by immunoSEQ multiplex PCR, and TCRdb holds only the in-frame ones, with some missing. The sample includes approximately 170,000 clones, about 7.9% seen only once; the top ten take around 0.5%. The table lists this clone with a few counts. Its antigen remains unknown. Germline V CDR1 and CDR2: ENHRY, SYGVKD. This CDR3 region has 12 residues. V was pared by 3 bases and J by 7 bases, with 10 bases between. The chain employs TRBV10-3 and TRBJ2-7; weak D call: TRBD1 (6 bases). The sample comprised central memory CD4+ T cells from blood. This TCR was sampled from a man aged 18 to 30 with type 1 diabetes. The CDR3 is CAISEGRGEQYF. DNA of the CDR3: TGTGCCATCAGTGAAGGTAGGGGGGAGCAGTACTTC.